The sequence of this TCR beta chain was determined in a study of T cells after yellow fever vaccination. With 8 bases removed from V and 4 bases from J, the gap between germline ends came to 11 bases. Germline V gives CDR1 DFQATT, CDR2 SNEGSKA (reference sequence). This CDR3 is built from 11 residues. UMIs were added to TCR cDNA along with a universal primer site when it was made by 5'RACE template switching. Using its own MiXCR run on the 5' RACE reads, TCRdb lists one record per CDR3 protein. The profile shows 360,000 or so distinct CDR3 sequences, 9.5% to 13% of them singletons. This clonotype was recorded a few times. Its target is not known. Study observations and caveats: Sorted repertoires could include abundant contaminating clonotypes from bulk cells. Weaker, the secondary response peaked sooner, at day 5 versus 15. Researchers noted that a small share of clonotypes showed up in both CD4 and CD8 compartments.

The TCR comes from a young man who received the YFV17D yellow fever vaccine. The sequences come from PBMCs, collected on the day of the first yellow fever vaccination. V is TRBV20-1 and J is TRBJ2-5; D gene unclear. Written as DNA, the CDR3 is TGCAGTTCTCCCGAAGGAGAGACCCAGTACTTC. This encodes CSSPEGETQYF.